This TCR beta chain was sequenced for a study of cytomegalovirus exposure and HLA in healthy donors. There are 15 residues in the CDR3. The germline CDR1 and CDR2 sequences are SNHLY and FYNNEI. Trimming shortened V by 11 bases and J by 5 bases, and 24 bases separated the two germline ends. Sequencing was performed with immunoSEQ multiplex PCR; in TCRdb, only in-frame clones are kept and a portion is missing. The repertoire holds about 250,000 clones, roughly 89% seen once, with 2% to 3% in the top ten. This rearrangement joins TRBV2 to TRBJ2-5; a possible D gene is TRBD2 (6 bases). This TCR derives from a man between 18 and 29 years old in good health and CMV-seronegative. Source material: PBMCs. CDR3 in amino acids: CAGGTALIDPETQYF. CDR3 coding DNA: TGTGCCGGAGGGACGGCGTTGATCGATCCGGAGACCCAGTACTTC.